This T cell receptor beta chain stems from a study of CD8+ T cells in alopecia areata. This clone was observed a few times. The antigen is unknown. The CDR3 is made up of 16 amino acids. V was pared by 3 bases and J by 2 bases, with 7 bases of the junction left unmatched. CDR1 and CDR2 (germline): MDHEN, SYDVKM. Study-wide results and caveats: Alopecia totalis/universalis scalp especially showed more expanded CD8+ clones than normal scalp. Among patients, TCR sharing was less clear than in mice, a difference possibly due in part to HLA diversity in the patient population.

Following RNA extraction, reverse transcription yielded cDNA that acted as the sequencing template. Assay used: immunoSEQ multiplex PCR; TCRdb lists only in-frame clones, some missing. The profile shows fewer than 40,000 clones, 45% to 60% of them singletons. Lesional scalp tissue (obtained by punch biopsy) and peripheral blood were collected from alopecia areata patients. Cell sorting was applied to PBMCs, and CD4+ and CD8+ T cells were collected. The sequence came from a human donor with alopecia areata. The specimen sequenced was NKG2D-high CD8+ T cells sorted from blood. The V and J genes are TRBV28 and TRBJ2-3; 8 positions agree with TRBD2. The CDR3 DNA reads TGTGCCAGCAGTTTCCTTGCGGGAGGTGTCACAGATACGCAGTATTTT. Encoded protein: CASSFLAGGVTDTQYF.